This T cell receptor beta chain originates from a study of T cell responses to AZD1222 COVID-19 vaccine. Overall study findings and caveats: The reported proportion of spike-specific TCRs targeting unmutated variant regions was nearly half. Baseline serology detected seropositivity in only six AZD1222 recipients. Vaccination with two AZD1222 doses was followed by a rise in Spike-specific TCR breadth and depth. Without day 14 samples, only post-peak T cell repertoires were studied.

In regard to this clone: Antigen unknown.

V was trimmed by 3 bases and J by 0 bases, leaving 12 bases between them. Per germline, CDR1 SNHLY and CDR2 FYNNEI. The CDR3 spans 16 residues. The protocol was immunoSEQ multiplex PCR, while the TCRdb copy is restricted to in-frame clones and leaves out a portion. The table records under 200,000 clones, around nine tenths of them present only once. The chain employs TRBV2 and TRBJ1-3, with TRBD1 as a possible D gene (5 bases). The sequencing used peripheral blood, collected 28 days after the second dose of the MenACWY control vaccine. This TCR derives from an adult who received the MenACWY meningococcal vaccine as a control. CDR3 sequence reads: CASSEDTYYSGNTIYF. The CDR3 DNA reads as TGTGCCAGCAGTGAGGACACCTATTACTCTGGAAACACCATATATTTT.